This TCR beta chain was captured by sequencing in a study of beta chain features in type 1 diabetes. Study-wide context: Patients were similar to healthy donors in age and gender (as well as in cell yields). Notes on the study in general: Shortening of TCRB CDR3s, moderate but significant, appeared in all four CD4+ subsets of Type 1 diabetes patients.

The CDR3 totals 15 residues. CDR1 is MNHEY, CDR2 SVGAGI, per germline. V was pared by 7 bases and J by 7 bases, with 11 bases of the junction left unmatched. This clone has just a few counts. What it recognizes is unknown. All of the isolated RNA was reverse transcribed, so expressed TCRB transcripts were sequenced. Produced via immunoSEQ multiplex PCR; TCRdb's table is partial and in-frame only. This sample has 500,000 to 650,000 clones, with around 11% found just once. Donors underwent one heparinised blood draw, around 120 mL on average. Sorting gave populations that all exceeded 95% purity. The sample comprised naive CD4+ T cells from blood. The chain links TRBV6-5 to TRBJ1-4, with 8 bases that match TRBD1. The TCR originated in a man aged 25 to 40 with type 1 diabetes. The DNA for the CDR3 is TGTGCCAGCACCTCTCGGGGCAGGGGGCCTGAAAAACTGTTTTTT. This gives the protein CASTSRGRGPEKLFF.